This TCR beta chain is drawn from a study of cytomegalovirus exposure and HLA in healthy donors. Everyone who donated was a healthy bone marrow donor. The CDR3 covers 15 residues. Trimming cost V 0 bases and J 4 bases, with 12 bases left between them. From germline, CDR1 is LNHDA and CDR2 SQIVND (reference sequence). The PCR used 60 Vbeta and 13 Jbeta primers. TCRdb's copy holds only in-frame clones and misses some; the assay was immunoSEQ multiplex PCR. The sample includes more than 150,000 clones, around four fifths seen only once; the top ten take approximately 1.5%. Details on this clone: Its antigen is currently unknown.

The study, taken as a whole, reports: TRBV6-2, TRBV6-3 and some other V segments were excluded as indistinguishable.

This sequence was found in a woman between 18 and 30 years old in good health and CMV-seronegative. The sample was PBMCs. This chain links TRBV19 with TRBJ1-1; maybe TRBD1 (5 bases). The CDR3 here is CASSIDDSRSTEAFF. The CDR3 DNA reads TGTGCCAGTAGTATAGATGACAGTCGGAGCACTGAAGCTTTCTTT.